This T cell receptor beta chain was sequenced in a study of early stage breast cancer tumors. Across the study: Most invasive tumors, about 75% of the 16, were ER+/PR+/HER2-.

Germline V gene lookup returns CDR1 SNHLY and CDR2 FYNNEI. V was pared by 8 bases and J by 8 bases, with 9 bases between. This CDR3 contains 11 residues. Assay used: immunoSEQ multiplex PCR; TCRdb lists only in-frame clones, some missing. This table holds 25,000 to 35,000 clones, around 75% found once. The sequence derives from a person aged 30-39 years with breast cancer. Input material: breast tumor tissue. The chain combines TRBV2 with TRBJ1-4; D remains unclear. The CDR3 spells CASDREEKLFF. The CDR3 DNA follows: TGTGCCAGCGATCGCGAGGAAAAACTGTTTTTT.